This TCR beta chain was obtained from a study of T-cell reconstitution after alpha-beta-depleted transplantation in children. Study-level results: Newly produced T cells mostly accounted for T-cell counts and diversity one year post-transplant. About two months after transplant, alpha-beta T cells reportedly came from several hundred expanded graft clones.

This clonotype was picked up a small number of times. Its antigen is not known. Researchers prepared the TCRbeta library using unique molecular identifiers, the study reports. TCRdb re-called the PCR reads with MiXCR, one entry per CDR3 protein. The sample has 500,000 to 750,000 distinct CDR3 sequences, roughly 27% seen once. The CDR3 has 11 residues. The ends were cut back, 5 bases at V and 10 bases at J, with 9 bases in the middle. CDR1 SGHTA and CDR2 FQGNSA come from the germline V gene. The rearrangement joins TRBV7-2 to TRBJ2-1; D is unresolved. The sample in question was PBMCs, obtained before TCRalphabeta/CD19-depleted stem cell transplant. The TCR originated in a boy under three years old with Wiskott-Aldrich syndrome, due to receive a stem cell transplant. CDR3 sequence reads: CASSKAREQFF. The CDR3 coding sequence is TGTGCCAGCAGCAAAGCCCGGGAGCAGTTCTTC.